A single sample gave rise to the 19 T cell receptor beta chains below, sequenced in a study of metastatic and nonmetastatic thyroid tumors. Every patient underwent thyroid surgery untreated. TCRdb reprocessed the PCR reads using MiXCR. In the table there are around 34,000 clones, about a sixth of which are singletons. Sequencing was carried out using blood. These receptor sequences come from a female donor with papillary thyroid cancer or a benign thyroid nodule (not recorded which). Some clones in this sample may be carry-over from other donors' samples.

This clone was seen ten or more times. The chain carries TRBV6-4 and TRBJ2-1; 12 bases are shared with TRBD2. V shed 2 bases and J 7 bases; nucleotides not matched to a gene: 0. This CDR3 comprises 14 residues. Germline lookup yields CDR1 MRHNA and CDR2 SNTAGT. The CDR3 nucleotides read TGTGCCAGCAGTGACGGGACTAGCGGGAATGAGCAGTTCTTC. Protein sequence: CASSDGTSGNEQFF.

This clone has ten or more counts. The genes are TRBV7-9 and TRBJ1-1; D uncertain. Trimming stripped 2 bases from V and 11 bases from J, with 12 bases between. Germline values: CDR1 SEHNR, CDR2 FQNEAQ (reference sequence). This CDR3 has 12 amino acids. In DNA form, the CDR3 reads TGTGCCAGCAGCTTAAGTGGAGGAGGGGCTTTCTTT. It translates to CASSLSGGGAFF. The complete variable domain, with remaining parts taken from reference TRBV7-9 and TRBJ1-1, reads DTGVSQNPRHKITKRGQNVTFRCDPISEHNRLYWYRQTLGQGPEFLTYFQNEAQLEKSRLLSDRFSAERPKGSFSTLEIQRTEQGDSAMYLCASSLSGGGAFFGQGTRLTVV.

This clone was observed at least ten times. The CDR3 spells CASSLLGRSYEQYF. The CDR3 region has the DNA TGTGCCAGCAGCTTATTGGGGAGATCCTACGAGCAGTACTTC. The chain has TRBV7-8 and TRBJ2-7, with a possible D match to TRBD2 (5 bases). The CDR3 length is 14 residues. V gave up 2 bases and J gave up 1 base, with 9 bases separating them. Germline CDR1 reads SGHVS; CDR2 reads FQNEAQ.

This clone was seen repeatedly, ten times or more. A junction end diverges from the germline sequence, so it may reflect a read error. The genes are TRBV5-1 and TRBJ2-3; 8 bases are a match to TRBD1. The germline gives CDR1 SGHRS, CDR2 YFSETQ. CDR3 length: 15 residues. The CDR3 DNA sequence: TGCGCCAGCGGCTTGCAGGGGGCGCGAACAGATACGCAGTATTTT. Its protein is CASGLQGARTDTQYF.

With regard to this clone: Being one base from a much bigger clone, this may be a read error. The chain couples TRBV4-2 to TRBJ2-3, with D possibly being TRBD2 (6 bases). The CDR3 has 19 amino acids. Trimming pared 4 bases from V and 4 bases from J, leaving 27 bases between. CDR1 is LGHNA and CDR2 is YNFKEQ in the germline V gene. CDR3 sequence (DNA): TGTGCCAGCAGCCGGGGCGGCGGGGTTGGGGCCTTACGCTCAGATACGCAGTATTTT. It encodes CASSRGGGVGALRSDTQYF.

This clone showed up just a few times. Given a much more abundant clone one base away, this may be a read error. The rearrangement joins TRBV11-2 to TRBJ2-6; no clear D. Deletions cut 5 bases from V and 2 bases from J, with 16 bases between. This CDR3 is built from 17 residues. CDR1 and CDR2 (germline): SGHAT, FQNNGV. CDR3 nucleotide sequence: TGTGCCAGCAGCCGCAGGTGGTTAGGAGCTGGGGCCAACGTCCTGACTTTC. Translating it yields CASSRRWLGAGANVLTF.

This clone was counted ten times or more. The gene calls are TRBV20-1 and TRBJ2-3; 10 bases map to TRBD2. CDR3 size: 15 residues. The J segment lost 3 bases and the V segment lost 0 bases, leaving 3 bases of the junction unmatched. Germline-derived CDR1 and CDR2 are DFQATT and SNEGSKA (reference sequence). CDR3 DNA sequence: TGCAGTGCTAGAGATAGCGGGAGGTTGACAGATACGCAGTATTTT. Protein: CSARDSGRLTDTQYF.

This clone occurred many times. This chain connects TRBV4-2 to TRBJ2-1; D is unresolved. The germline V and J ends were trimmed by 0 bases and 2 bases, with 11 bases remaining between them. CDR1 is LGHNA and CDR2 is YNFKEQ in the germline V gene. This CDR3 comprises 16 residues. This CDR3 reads CASSQEGQGTYNEQFF. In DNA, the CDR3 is TGTGCCAGCAGCCAAGAAGGGCAAGGAACCTACAATGAGCAGTTCTTC.

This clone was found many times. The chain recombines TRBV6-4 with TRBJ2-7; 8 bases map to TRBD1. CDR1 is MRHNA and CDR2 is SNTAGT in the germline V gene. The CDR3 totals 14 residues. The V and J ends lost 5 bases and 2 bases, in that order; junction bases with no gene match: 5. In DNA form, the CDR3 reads TGTGCCAGCAGTACTTTGACAGGGGCCTACGAGCAGTACTTC. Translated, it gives CASSTLTGAYEQYF.

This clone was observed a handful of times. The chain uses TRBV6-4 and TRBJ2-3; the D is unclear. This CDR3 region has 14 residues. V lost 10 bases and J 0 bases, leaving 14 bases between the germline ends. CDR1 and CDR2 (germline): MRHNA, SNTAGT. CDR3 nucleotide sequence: TGTGCCACTTCCTTAGGGTTCAGCACAGATACGCAGTATTTT. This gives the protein CATSLGFSTDTQYF.

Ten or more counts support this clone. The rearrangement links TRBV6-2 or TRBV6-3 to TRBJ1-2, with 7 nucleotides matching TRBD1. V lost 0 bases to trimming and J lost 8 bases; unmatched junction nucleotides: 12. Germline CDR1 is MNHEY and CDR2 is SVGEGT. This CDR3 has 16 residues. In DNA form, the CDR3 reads TGTGCCAGCAGTTACTCTGAGGGGGGGGACAGAAGAGGCTACACCTTC. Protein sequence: CASSYSEGGDRRGYTF.

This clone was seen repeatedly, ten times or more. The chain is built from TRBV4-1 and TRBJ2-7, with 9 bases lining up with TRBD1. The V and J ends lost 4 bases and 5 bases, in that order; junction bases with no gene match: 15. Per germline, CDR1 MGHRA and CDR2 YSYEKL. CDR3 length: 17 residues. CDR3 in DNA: TGCGCCAGCAGCCGATCAACCGGGACAGGGCCCCAGGACGAGCAGTACTTC. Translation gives CASSRSTGTGPQDEQYF.

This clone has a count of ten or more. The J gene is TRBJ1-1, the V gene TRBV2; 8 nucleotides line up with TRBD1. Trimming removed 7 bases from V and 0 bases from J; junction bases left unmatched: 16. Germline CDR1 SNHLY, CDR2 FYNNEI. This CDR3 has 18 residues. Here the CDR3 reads CASTLDRGTTFMNTEAFF. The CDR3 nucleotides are TGTGCCAGCACCCTCGACAGGGGCACTACTTTTATGAACACTGAAGCTTTCTTT.

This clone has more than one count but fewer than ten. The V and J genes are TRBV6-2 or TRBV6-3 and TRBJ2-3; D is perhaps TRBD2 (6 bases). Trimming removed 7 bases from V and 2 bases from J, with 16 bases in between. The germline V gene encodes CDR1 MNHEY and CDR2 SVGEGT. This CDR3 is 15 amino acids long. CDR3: CASKGLLDNTDTQYF. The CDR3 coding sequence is TGTGCCAGCAAAGGACTATTAGACAACACAGATACGCAGTATTTT.

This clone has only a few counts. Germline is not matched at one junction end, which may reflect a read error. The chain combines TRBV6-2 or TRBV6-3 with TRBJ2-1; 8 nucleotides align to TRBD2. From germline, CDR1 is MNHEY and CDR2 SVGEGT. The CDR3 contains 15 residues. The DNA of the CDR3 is TGTGCTAGCAAAGTAAGAGCGGGAGTTGTGGATCAGCAGTTCTTC. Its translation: CASKVRAGVVDQQFF.

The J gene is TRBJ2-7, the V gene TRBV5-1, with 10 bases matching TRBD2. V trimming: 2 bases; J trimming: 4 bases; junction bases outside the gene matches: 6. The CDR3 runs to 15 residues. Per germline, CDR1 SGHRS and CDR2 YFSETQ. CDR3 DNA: TGCGCCAGCAGCTTATACGGGACTAGCGAGTACGAGCAGTACTTC. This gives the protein CASSLYGTSEYEQYF. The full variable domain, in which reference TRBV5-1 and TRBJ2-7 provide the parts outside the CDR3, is KAGVTQTPRYLIKTRGQQVTLSCSPISGHRSVSWYQQTPGQGLQFLFEYFSETQRNKGNFPGRFSGRQFSNSRSEMNVSTLELGDSALYLCASSLYGTSEYEQYFGPGTRLTVT.

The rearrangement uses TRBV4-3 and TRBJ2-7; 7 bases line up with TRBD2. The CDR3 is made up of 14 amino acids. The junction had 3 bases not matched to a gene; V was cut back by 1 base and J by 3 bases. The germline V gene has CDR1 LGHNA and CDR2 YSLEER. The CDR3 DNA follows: TGCGCCAGCAGCCAAGGAAGCGGGATCTACGAGCAGTACTTC. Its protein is CASSQGSGIYEQYF.

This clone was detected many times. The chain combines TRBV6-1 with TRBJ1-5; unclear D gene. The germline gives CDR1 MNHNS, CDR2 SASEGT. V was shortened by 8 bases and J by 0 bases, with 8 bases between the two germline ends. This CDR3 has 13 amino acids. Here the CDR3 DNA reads TGTGCCAGCGCTCGTTCTAGCAATCAGCCCCAGCATTTT. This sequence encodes CASARSSNQPQHF.

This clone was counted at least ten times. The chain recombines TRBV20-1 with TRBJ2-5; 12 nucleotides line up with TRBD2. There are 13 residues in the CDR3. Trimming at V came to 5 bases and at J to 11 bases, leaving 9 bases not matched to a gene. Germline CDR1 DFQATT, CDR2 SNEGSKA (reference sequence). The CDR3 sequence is CSAQKPGLAGQYF. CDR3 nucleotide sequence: TGCAGTGCTCAGAAGCCGGGACTAGCGGGTCAGTACTTC.